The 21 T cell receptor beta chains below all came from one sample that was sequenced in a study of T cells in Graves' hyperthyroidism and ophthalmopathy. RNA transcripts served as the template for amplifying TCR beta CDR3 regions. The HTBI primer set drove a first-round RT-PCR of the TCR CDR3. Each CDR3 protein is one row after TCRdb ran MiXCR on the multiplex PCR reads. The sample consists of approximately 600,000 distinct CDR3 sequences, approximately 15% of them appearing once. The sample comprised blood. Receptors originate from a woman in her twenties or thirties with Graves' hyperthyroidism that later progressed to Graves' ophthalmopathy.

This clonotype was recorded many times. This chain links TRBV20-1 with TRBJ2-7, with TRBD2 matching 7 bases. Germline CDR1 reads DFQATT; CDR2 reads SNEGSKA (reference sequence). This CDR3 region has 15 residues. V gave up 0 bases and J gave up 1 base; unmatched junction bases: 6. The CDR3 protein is CSARDQASGSYEQYF. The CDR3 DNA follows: TGCAGTGCTAGAGATCAGGCTAGCGGTTCCTACGAGCAGTACTTC.

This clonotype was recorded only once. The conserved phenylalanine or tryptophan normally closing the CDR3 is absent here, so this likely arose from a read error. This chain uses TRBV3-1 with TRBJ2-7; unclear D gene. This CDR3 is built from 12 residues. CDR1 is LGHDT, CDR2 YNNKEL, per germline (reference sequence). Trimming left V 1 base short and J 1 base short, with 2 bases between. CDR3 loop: CASSQGSYEQYS. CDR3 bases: TGTGCCAGCAGCCAAGGGTCCTACGAGCAGTACTCC.

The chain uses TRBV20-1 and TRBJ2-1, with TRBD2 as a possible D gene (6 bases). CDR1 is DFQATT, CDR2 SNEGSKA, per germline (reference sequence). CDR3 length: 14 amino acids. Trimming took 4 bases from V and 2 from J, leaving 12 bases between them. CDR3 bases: TGCAGTGCTATCCGGGACTTAACCTACAATGAGCAGTTCTTC. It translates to CSAIRDLTYNEQFF.

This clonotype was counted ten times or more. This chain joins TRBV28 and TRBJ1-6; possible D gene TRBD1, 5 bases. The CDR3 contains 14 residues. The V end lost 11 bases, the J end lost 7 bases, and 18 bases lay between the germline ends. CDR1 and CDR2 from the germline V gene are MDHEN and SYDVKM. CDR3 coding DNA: TGTGCCTTTGGGGGAGCCAAACAAAATTCACCCCTCCACTTT. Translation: CAFGGAKQNSPLHF.

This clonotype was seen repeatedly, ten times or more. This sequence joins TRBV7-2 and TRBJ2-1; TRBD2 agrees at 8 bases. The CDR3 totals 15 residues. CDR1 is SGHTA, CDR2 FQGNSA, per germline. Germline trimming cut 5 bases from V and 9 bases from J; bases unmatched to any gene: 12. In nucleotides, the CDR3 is TGTGCCAGCAGCGGGGGACTAGATGTTGCGGGTGAGCAGTTCTTC. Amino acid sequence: CASSGGLDVAGEQFF.

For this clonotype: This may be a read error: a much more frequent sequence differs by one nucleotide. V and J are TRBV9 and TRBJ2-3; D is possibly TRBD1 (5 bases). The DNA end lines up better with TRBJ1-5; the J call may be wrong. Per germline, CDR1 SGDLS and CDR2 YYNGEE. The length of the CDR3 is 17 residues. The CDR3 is CASSDDPGGGVADTQHF. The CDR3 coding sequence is TGTGCCAGCAGCGACGATCCCGGGGGGGGAGTAGCAGATACGCAGCATTTT.

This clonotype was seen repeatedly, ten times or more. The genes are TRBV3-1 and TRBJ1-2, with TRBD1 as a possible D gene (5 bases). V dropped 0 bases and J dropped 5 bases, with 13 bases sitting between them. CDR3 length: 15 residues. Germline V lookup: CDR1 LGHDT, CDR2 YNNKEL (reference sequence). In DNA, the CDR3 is TGTGCCAGCAGCCAAGATCAGAACAGGCCGTATGGCTACACCTTC. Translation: CASSQDQNRPYGYTF.

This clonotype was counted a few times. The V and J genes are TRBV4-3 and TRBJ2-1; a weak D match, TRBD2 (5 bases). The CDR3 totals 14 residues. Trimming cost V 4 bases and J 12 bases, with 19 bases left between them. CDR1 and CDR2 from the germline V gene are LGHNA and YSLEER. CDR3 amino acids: CASSPLIAGVGQFF. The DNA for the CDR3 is TGCGCCAGCAGCCCCCTGATCGCGGGCGTGGGGCAGTTCTTC.

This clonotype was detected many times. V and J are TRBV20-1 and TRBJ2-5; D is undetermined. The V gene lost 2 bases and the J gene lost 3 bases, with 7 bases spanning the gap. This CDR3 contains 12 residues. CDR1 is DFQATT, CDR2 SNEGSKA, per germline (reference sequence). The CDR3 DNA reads TGCAGTGCTAGAATTATCGAAGAGACCCAGTACTTC. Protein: CSARIIEETQYF.

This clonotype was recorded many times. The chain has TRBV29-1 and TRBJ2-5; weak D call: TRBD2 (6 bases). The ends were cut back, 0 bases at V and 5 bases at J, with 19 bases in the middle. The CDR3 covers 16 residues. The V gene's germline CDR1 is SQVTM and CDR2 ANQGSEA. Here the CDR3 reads CSVEDLAGLAGETQYF. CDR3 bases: TGCAGCGTTGAAGATCTTGCCGGTTTGGCGGGGGAGACCCAGTACTTC.

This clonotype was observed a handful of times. This CDR3 reads CAWGNLNTDTQYF. CDR3 DNA: TGTGCCTGGGGAAATCTGAACACAGATACGCAGTATTTT. This chain uses TRBV30 with TRBJ2-3; D uncertain. Germline loops: CDR1 GTSNPN, CDR2 SVGIG (reference sequence). The CDR3 runs 13 residues. Trimming shortened V by 5 bases and J by 2 bases, and 11 bases separated the two germline ends. Together with reference TRBV30 and TRBJ2-3, the CDR3 gives the full variable domain: SQTIHQWPATLVQPVGSPLSLECTVEGTSNPNLYWYRQAAGRGLQLLFYSVGIGQISSEVPQNLSASRPQDRQFILSSKKLLLSDSGFYLCAWGNLNTDTQYFGPGTRLTVL.

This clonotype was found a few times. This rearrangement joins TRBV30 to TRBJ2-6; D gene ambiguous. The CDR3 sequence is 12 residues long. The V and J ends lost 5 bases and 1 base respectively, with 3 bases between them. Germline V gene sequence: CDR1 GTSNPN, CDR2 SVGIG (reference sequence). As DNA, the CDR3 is TGTGCCTGGGGTTCTGGGGCCAACGTCCTGACTTTC. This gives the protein CAWGSGANVLTF.

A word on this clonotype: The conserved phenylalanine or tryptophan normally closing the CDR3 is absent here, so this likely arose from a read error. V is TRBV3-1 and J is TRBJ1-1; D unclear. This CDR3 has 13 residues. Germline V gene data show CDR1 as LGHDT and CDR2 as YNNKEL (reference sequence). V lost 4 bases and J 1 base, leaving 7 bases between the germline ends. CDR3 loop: CASSRNRNTEAFL. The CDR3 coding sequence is TGTGCCAGCAGCCGTAACAGGAACACTGAAGCTTTCCTT.

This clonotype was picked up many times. Written as DNA, the CDR3 is TGTGCCAGCACCCGAGCGGGAGGTAAAACCGGGGAGCTGTTTTTT. Translated, it gives CASTRAGGKTGELFF. The gene calls are TRBV12-3 or TRBV12-4 and TRBJ2-2; 9 bases fit TRBD2. This CDR3 comprises 15 residues. After removal of 7 bases from V and 5 bases from J, the junction contained 8 bases not matched to a gene.

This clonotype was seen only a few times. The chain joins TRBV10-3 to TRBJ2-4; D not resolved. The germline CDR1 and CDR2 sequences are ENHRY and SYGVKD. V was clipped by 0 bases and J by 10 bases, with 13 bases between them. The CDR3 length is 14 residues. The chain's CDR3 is CAISESTKVTIQYF. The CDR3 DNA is TGTGCCATCAGTGAGTCTACGAAAGTTACTATTCAGTACTTC.

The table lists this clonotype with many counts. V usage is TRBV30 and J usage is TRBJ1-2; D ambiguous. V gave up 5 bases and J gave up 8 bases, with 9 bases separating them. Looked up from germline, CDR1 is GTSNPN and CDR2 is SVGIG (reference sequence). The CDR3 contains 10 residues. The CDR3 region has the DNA TGTGCCTGGGATGAAGGCGGCTACACCTTC. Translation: CAWDEGGYTF.

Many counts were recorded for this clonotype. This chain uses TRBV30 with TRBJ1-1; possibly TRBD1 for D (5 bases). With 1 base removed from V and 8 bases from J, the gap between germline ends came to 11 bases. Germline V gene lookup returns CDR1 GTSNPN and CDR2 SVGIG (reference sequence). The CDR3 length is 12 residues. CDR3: CAWSGGTPEAFF. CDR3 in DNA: TGTGCCTGGAGTGGAGGGACTCCGGAAGCTTTCTTT.

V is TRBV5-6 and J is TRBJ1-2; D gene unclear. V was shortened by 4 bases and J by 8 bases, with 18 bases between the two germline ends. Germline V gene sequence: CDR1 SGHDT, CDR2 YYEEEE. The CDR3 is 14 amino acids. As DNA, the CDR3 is TGTGCCAGCAGCGTCTGGTCGGGGTTGGGAGGCTACACCTTC. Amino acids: CASSVWSGLGGYTF.

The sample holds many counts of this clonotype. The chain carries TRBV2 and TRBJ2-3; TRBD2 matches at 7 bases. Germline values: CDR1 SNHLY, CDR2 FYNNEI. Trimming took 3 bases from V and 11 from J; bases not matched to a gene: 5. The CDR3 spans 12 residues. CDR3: CASSDTSGEQYF. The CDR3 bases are TGTGCCAGCAGTGATACGAGCGGGGAGCAGTATTTT.

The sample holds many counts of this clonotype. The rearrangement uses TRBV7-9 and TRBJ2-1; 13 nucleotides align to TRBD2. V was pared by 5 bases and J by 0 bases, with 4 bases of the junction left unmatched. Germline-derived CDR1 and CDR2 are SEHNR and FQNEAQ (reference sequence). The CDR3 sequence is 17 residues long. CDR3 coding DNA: TGTGCCAGCAGCAGGGGACTAGCGGGAAGCTCCTACAATGAGCAGTTCTTC. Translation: CASSRGLAGSSYNEQFF.

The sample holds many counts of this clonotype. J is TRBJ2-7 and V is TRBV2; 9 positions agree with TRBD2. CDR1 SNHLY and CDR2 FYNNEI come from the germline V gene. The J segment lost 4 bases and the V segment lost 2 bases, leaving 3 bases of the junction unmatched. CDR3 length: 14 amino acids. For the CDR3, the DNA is TGTGCCAGCAGTGAACTTAGCGGGAGTTACGAGCAGTACTTC. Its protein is CASSELSGSYEQYF.